One and the same sample provided the 29 T cell receptor beta chains below, sequenced in a study of control samples from healthy donors and cancer patients. Method: immunoSEQ multiplex PCR; TCRdb's copy keeps in-frame clones and lacks some. Of about 120,000 clones in the sample, over 90% were seen once. What was sequenced was blood. The source of these receptors is a man aged 25-40 years in good health.

The chain uses TRBV2 and TRBJ1-2, with no clear D. V lost 8 bases to trimming and J lost 0 bases, with 10 bases between them. This CDR3 has 13 amino acids. The germline gives CDR1 SNHLY, CDR2 FYNNEI. CDR3: CASGLDPNYGYTF. In nucleotides, the CDR3 is TGTGCCAGCGGTTTAGACCCTAACTATGGCTACACCTTC.

The chain uses TRBV27 and TRBJ1-1, with D tentatively TRBD1 (5 bases). Between the trimmed V and J ends, which lost 5 bases and 5 bases, there was a span of 18 bases. CDR1 and CDR2 from the germline V gene are MNHEY and SMNVEV (reference sequence). This CDR3 is 15 amino acids long. This CDR3 is CASSRLELWGTEAFF. DNA of the CDR3: TGTGCCAGCAGTCGACTCGAGTTGTGGGGGACTGAAGCTTTCTTT.

This clone was recorded once. The chain combines TRBV7-6 with TRBJ1-1; TRBD1 matches 7 bases. The CDR3 totals 14 residues. The germline V gene has CDR1 SGHVS and CDR2 FNYEAQ. V shed 5 bases and J 0 bases; nucleotides not matched to a gene: 3. The CDR3 DNA follows: TGTGCCAGCAGCCCCGGGACAGTGAACACTGAAGCTTTCTTT. It is translated as CASSPGTVNTEAFF.

This chain links TRBV19 with TRBJ1-2, with D possibly matching TRBD1 (6 bases). Germline CDR1 is LNHDA and CDR2 is SQIVND (reference sequence). The CDR3 extends over 15 amino acids. V was shortened by 7 bases and J by 8 bases, with 23 bases between the two germline ends. The CDR3 nucleotides are TGTGCCAGTATTCAGGACAGTGGGGTTTTTCGCGGCTACACCTTC. This codes for CASIQDSGVFRGYTF.

V gene TRBV5-1 combines with J gene TRBJ2-6, with D hard to call. The V end was cut by 7 bases, the J end by 1 base, with 9 bases between. Per the germline V gene, CDR1 is SGHRS and CDR2 is YFSETQ. The CDR3 has 14 residues. The CDR3 region has the DNA TGCGCCAGCTTCGAGCCATCTGGGGCCAACGTCCTGACTTTC. Translating it yields CASFEPSGANVLTF.

This sequence joins TRBV5-1 and TRBJ2-4; D not resolved. CDR1 is SGHRS and CDR2 is YFSETQ in the germline V gene. The CDR3 loop spans 13 amino acids. V lost 4 bases, J lost 6 bases, and 11 bases lay in between. The CDR3 DNA is TGCGCCAGCAGCCCGGGTGGTACAAACATTCAGTACTTC. Translated: CASSPGGTNIQYF.

This chain joins TRBV2 and TRBJ1-5, with D tentatively TRBD1 (5 bases). The germline gives CDR1 SNHLY, CDR2 FYNNEI. This CDR3 contains 14 residues. V lost 7 bases and J 3 bases, leaving 13 bases between the germline ends. CDR3 nucleotide sequence: TGTGCCAGCAAAGAACAGGTTCTCAATCAGCCCCAGCATTTT. Translation gives CASKEQVLNQPQHF.

The gene calls are TRBV7-6 and TRBJ2-7; possible D gene TRBD2, 6 bases. V lost 3 bases, J lost 5 bases, and 17 bases lay in between. Germline V gene data show CDR1 as SGHVS and CDR2 as FNYEAQ. The CDR3 sequence is 15 residues long. The CDR3 nucleotides are TGTGCCAGCAGCTTGGACTATCGGGGGAACCACGAGCAGTACTTC. Translated: CASSLDYRGNHEQYF. Based on the CDR3 plus reference TRBV7-6 and TRBJ2-7, the full variable domain is GAGVSQSPRYKVTKRGQDVALRCDPISGHVSLYWYRQALGQGPEFLTYFNYEAQQDKSGLPNDRFSAERPEGSISTLTIQRTEQRDSAMYRCASSLDYRGNHEQYFGPGTRLTVT.

The gene calls are TRBV6-1 and TRBJ1-1; perhaps TRBD1 as D (6 bases). Germline V CDR1 and CDR2: MNHNS, SASEGT. Between the trimmed V and J ends, which lost 6 bases and 1 base, there was a span of 12 bases. The CDR3 sequence is 14 residues long. In DNA form, the CDR3 reads TGTGCCAGCAGAACCGGGACACCGAACACTGAAGCTTTCTTT. Protein sequence: CASRTGTPNTEAFF.

The rearrangement uses TRBV29-1 and TRBJ2-7, with TRBD1 matching 8 bases. Germline loops: CDR1 SQVTM, CDR2 ANQGSEA. Trimming took 5 bases from V and 6 from J; bases not matched to a gene: 9. The CDR3 contains 13 residues. In nucleotides, the CDR3 is TGCAGCGTTACAGGACAGGGAATTACCGAGCAGTACTTC. Translating gives CSVTGQGITEQYF.

This clone was detected once. The chain carries TRBV27 and TRBJ2-3; TRBD1 agrees at 7 bases. J gave up 1 base and V 4 bases, and 11 bases lay outside the gene matches. The CDR3 covers 17 residues. Germline-derived CDR1 and CDR2 are MNHEY and SMNVEV (reference sequence). The CDR3 sequence is CASSSLRDRSGTDTQYF. In DNA form, the CDR3 reads TGTGCCAGCAGTTCACTAAGGGACAGATCGGGCACAGATACGCAGTATTTT.

In this sample, this clone turned up a few times. This rearrangement joins TRBV10-3 to TRBJ1-3; unclear D gene. Germline lookup yields CDR1 ENHRY and CDR2 SYGVKD. V lost 8 bases and J lost 2, with 4 bases in between. This CDR3 spans 11 amino acids. CDR3 nucleotide sequence: TGTGCCATCGGTACTGGAAACACCATATATTTT. Translation: CAIGTGNTIYF.

This clone occurred a few times. The CDR3 sequence: CASSLAPLAGNQPQHF. CDR3 DNA: TGTGCCAGCAGCTTAGCGCCTTTGGCAGGGAATCAGCCCCAGCATTTT. The chain links TRBV7-2 to TRBJ1-5; the D gene is possibly TRBD1 (5 bases). Germline assignment: CDR1 SGHTA and CDR2 FQGNSA. Deletions cut 0 bases from V and 4 bases from J, with 13 bases between. The CDR3 is 16 residues long.

This sequence joins TRBV5-1 and TRBJ2-3; a weak D match, TRBD2 (7 bases). This CDR3 has 14 residues. Germline V gene sequence: CDR1 SGHRS, CDR2 YFSETQ. Trimming pared 6 bases from V and 5 bases from J, leaving 16 bases between. CDR3 protein: CASNKRGGEDTQYF. The DNA of the CDR3 is TGCGCCAGCAACAAAAGGGGGGGTGAAGATACGCAGTATTTT.

The V gene is TRBV11-3, the J gene TRBJ2-3, with D possibly called TRBD1 or TRBD2 (6 bases each). The V end was cut by 2 bases, the J end by 4 bases, with 7 bases between. Germline-derived CDR1 and CDR2 are SGHNT and YENEEA. The CDR3 loop spans 13 amino acids. CDR3 in DNA: TGTGCCAGCAGCTTAAGGGGGGCAGATACGCAGTATTTT. This translates into CASSLRGADTQYF.

This clone occurred once. The V and J genes are TRBV19 and TRBJ2-3; D possibly corresponds to TRBD2 (8 bases). Between the trimmed V and J ends, which lost 7 bases and 1 base, there was a span of 24 bases. Germline values: CDR1 LNHDA, CDR2 SQIVND (reference sequence). CDR3 length equals 18 residues. CDR3 bases: TGTGCCAGTACTCCCCGAGGGGGCGGGGGGTCCCGCACAGATACGCAGTATTTT. This gives the protein CASTPRGGGGSRTDTQYF.

V and J are TRBV28 and TRBJ2-7; TRBD1 agrees at 9 bases. J lost 5 bases, V lost 6 bases, and 8 bases had no gene match. The CDR3 is 14 amino acids. Germline V gives CDR1 MDHEN, CDR2 SYDVKM. DNA for the CDR3: TGTGCCAGCAGGTTGGGACAGGGAAGCCACGAGCAGTACTTC. Amino acid sequence: CASRLGQGSHEQYF.

The gene calls are TRBV5-5 and TRBJ2-2, with a possible D match to TRBD1 (6 bases). CDR3 length equals 16 residues. Germline CDR1 SGHKS, CDR2 YYEKEE (reference sequence). The ends were cut back, 0 bases at V and 1 base at J, with 10 bases in the middle. As DNA, the CDR3 is TGTGCCAGCAGCTTGGTCCAGGGGCGGAACACCGGGGAGCTGTTTTTT. This translates into CASSLVQGRNTGELFF. Based on the CDR3 plus reference TRBV5-5 and TRBJ2-2, the full variable domain is DAGVTQSPTHLIKTRGQQVTLRCSPISGHKSVSWYQQVLGQGPQFIFQYYEKEERGRGNFPDRFSARQFPNYSSELNVNALLLGDSALYLCASSLVQGRNTGELFFGEGSRLTVL.

The DNA of the CDR3 is TGTGCCAGCAGCTTAGCGATAAGTACTGGAAACACCATATATTTT. This encodes CASSLAISTGNTIYF. The chain recombines TRBV7-9 with TRBJ1-3, with unresolved D. Per the germline V gene, CDR1 is SEHNR and CDR2 is FQNEAQ (reference sequence). The V end lost 0 bases, the J end lost 2 bases, and 8 bases lay between the germline ends. This CDR3 is built from 15 residues.

The chain couples TRBV15 to TRBJ2-2; 10 bases are a match to TRBD2. Germline V gives CDR1 LNHNV, CDR2 YYDKDF (reference sequence). The V segment lost 3 bases and the J segment 6 bases; nucleotides outside the gene matches: 13. The CDR3 contains 18 residues. The CDR3: CATSRAGESGGAPGELFF. CDR3 nucleotides: TGTGCCACCAGCAGGGCCGGGGAAAGCGGGGGGGCCCCCGGGGAGCTGTTTTTT.

V gene TRBV27 combines with J gene TRBJ2-7, with 8 bases fitting TRBD2. The germline V gene has CDR1 MNHEY and CDR2 SMNVEV (reference sequence). Trimming took 6 bases from V and 2 from J; bases not matched to a gene: 12. The CDR3 contains 16 residues. The CDR3 loop is CASSLLAGRGAYEQYF. The CDR3 DNA reads as TGTGCCAGCAGCTTACTCGCCGGGCGGGGGGCCTACGAGCAGTACTTC.

The chain carries TRBV10-2 and TRBJ2-1, with a tentative D call TRBD2 (7 bases). Trimming cost V 4 bases and J 0 bases, with 19 bases left between them. Germline V CDR1 and CDR2: WSHSY, SAAADI. The CDR3 length is 18 residues. In nucleotides, the CDR3 is TGCGCCAGCAGTGCCTCGATCGGGGGGCCCCTCTCCTACAATGAGCAGTTCTTC. This sequence encodes CASSASIGGPLSYNEQFF.

The chain links TRBV5-4 to TRBJ1-1; D possibly corresponds to TRBD1 (6 bases). Germline V gene sequence: CDR1 SGHNT, CDR2 YYREEE (reference sequence). V was pared by 4 bases and J by 7 bases, with 20 bases between. This CDR3 region has 15 residues. DNA for the CDR3: TGTGCCAGCAGCCTTTCGGGGGGAGGGGGTATTGAAGCTTTCTTT. Amino acid sequence: CASSLSGGGGIEAFF.

This rearrangement joins TRBV5-5 to TRBJ2-2; D uncertain. V lost 1 base to trimming and J lost 1 base, with 5 bases between them. This CDR3 contains 14 residues. Germline CDR1 SGHKS, CDR2 YYEKEE (reference sequence). The CDR3 DNA is TGTGCCAGCAGCTTGTACAGGAACACCGGGGAGCTGTTTTTT. Residues: CASSLYRNTGELFF. Variable domain in full (rest from reference TRBV5-5 and TRBJ2-2): DAGVTQSPTHLIKTRGQQVTLRCSPISGHKSVSWYQQVLGQGPQFIFQYYEKEERGRGNFPDRFSARQFPNYSSELNVNALLLGDSALYLCASSLYRNTGELFFGEGSRLTVL.

The rearrangement joins TRBV6-1 to TRBJ2-7, with 7 positions matching TRBD1. CDR3 size: 15 residues. From germline, CDR1 is MNHNS and CDR2 SASEGT. Trimming cost V 1 base and J 2 bases; bases outside gene matches: 5. CDR3 DNA sequence: TGTGCCAGCAGTGAAGAGTGGACAGGAACCTACGAGCAGTACTTC. It specifies CASSEEWTGTYEQYF.

The chain has TRBV28 and TRBJ2-3; no reliable D call. CDR3 length: 17 residues. V lost 7 bases to trimming and J lost 0 bases, with 20 bases between them. CDR1 is MDHEN and CDR2 is SYDVKM in the germline V gene. CDR3 amino acids: CASNLPEALRSTDTQYF. In nucleotides, the CDR3 is TGTGCCAGCAATCTCCCTGAAGCACTAAGGAGCACAGATACGCAGTATTTT.

This clone has more than one count but fewer than ten. The rearrangement links TRBV20-1 to TRBJ2-7, with 8 bases fitting TRBD2. V gave up 3 bases and J gave up 7 bases; unmatched junction bases: 8. The CDR3 sequence is 13 residues long. The germline gives CDR1 DFQATT, CDR2 SNEGSKA (reference sequence). This chain's CDR3 is CSASSVTGGEQYF. As DNA, the CDR3 is TGCAGTGCTAGTAGTGTAACGGGGGGGGAGCAGTACTTC.

CDR3 coding DNA: TGTGCCAGTAGGTTCTCAGGTGAGAACACTGAAGCTTTCTTT. It is translated as CASRFSGENTEAFF. This chain connects TRBV19 to TRBJ1-1; D call uncertain. Trimming left V 6 bases short and J 1 base short, with 12 bases between. CDR1 and CDR2 from the germline V gene are LNHDA and SQIVND (reference sequence). The CDR3 covers 14 residues.

The genes are TRBV28 and TRBJ1-1; D remains unclear. CDR3 length: 11 residues. The ends were cut back, 6 bases at V and 6 bases at J, with 8 bases in the middle. CDR1 is MDHEN, CDR2 SYDVKM, per germline. The CDR3 DNA sequence: TGTGCCAGCAGAATTTCTTCTGAAGCTTTCTTT. It is translated as CASRISSEAFF.